This T cell receptor (beta chain) was found in a study of STAT5B mutations in CD4+ large granular lymphocyte leukemia. Findings of the study overall: 8/27 top patient clones versus 2/35 control clones were TRBV06-family. Without putative leukemic clones, patient CD4-sorted repertoires remained more clonal than healthy CD4+ repertoires. Main leukemic clonotypes were patient-specific, but approximately 27% appeared at low frequency elsewhere.

The assay was run at survey level. TCRdb's copy holds only in-frame clones and misses some; the assay was immunoSEQ multiplex PCR. Here the sample spans some 30,000 clones, more than 60% being singletons. The CDR3 is 14 residues long. From germline, CDR1 is LNHDA and CDR2 SQIVND (reference sequence). Trimming pared 2 bases from V and 2 bases from J, leaving 7 bases between. Notes on this clone: Its specificity is unknown.

Sequenced material: CD4+ T cells from blood buffy coats. The chain uses TRBV19 and TRBJ1-5, with D hard to call. The clonotype comes from a human donor in good health. The CDR3 region has the DNA TGTGCCAGTAGTATACCGGGCGGCAATCAGCCCCAGCATTTT. It encodes CASSIPGGNQPQHF.